This T cell receptor beta chain was retrieved from a study of shared clonotypes between healthy human individuals. The naive CD8 fraction comprised CD45RO-negative cells positively selected for CCR7 and excluded terminally differentiated effector memory CD45RA+ cells. The V gene lost 0 bases and the J gene lost 8 bases, with 11 bases spanning the gap. The CDR3 runs to 13 residues. Germline V lookup: CDR1 SQVTM, CDR2 ANQGSEA. Sequenced by immunoSEQ multiplex PCR; TCRdb stores in-frame clones only, minus some. The sample has about 2,100,000 clones; around 93% are singletons. The sequence derives from a man between 18 and 29 years old in good health. Some clones in this sample may be carry-over from other donors' samples. The chain links TRBV29-1 to TRBJ2-1, with D possibly matching TRBD2 (5 bases). The sequenced sample consisted of naive CD8+ T cells from PBMCs. The CDR3 reads CSVEDLRGHEQFF. The CDR3 bases are TGCAGCGTTGAAGATCTTCGGGGTCATGAGCAGTTCTTC.